These 3 T cell receptor beta chains came from one sample sequenced in a study of cytomegalovirus exposure and HLA in healthy donors. Clones were sequenced by immunoSEQ multiplex PCR, and TCRdb holds only the in-frame ones, with some missing. The table includes over 100,000 clones, about 94% detected once. The sample comprised PBMCs. The origin of the receptors is a young woman in good health and CMV-seronegative.

This chain links TRBV5-1 with TRBJ2-7, with D unresolved. The CDR3 consists of 13 residues. The germline V gene has CDR1 SGHRS and CDR2 YFSETQ. Trimming took off 3 bases at V and 4 bases at J, with 11 bases between the two ends. The CDR3 here is CASSSGLFYEQYF. CDR3 DNA: TGCGCCAGCAGCTCTGGGCTTTTTTACGAGCAGTACTTC.

The chain recombines TRBV6-1 with TRBJ2-3, with D possibly being TRBD2 (6 bases). The CDR3 is 15 amino acids. Germline V gives CDR1 MNHNS, CDR2 SASEGT. V lost 8 bases, J lost 0 bases, and 15 bases lay in between. The CDR3 DNA is TGTGCCAGCCACAGGACTACCTTGAGCACAGATACGCAGTATTTT. This gives the protein CASHRTTLSTDTQYF.

The CDR3 region is CASKVGVTTNEKLFF. The DNA for the CDR3 is TGCGCCAGCAAAGTCGGAGTCACAACTAATGAAAAACTGTTTTTT. The chain combines TRBV5-1 with TRBJ1-4; D unresolved. V was trimmed by 6 bases and J by 0 bases, leaving 12 bases between them. This CDR3 comprises 15 residues. CDR1 is SGHRS, CDR2 YFSETQ, per germline.